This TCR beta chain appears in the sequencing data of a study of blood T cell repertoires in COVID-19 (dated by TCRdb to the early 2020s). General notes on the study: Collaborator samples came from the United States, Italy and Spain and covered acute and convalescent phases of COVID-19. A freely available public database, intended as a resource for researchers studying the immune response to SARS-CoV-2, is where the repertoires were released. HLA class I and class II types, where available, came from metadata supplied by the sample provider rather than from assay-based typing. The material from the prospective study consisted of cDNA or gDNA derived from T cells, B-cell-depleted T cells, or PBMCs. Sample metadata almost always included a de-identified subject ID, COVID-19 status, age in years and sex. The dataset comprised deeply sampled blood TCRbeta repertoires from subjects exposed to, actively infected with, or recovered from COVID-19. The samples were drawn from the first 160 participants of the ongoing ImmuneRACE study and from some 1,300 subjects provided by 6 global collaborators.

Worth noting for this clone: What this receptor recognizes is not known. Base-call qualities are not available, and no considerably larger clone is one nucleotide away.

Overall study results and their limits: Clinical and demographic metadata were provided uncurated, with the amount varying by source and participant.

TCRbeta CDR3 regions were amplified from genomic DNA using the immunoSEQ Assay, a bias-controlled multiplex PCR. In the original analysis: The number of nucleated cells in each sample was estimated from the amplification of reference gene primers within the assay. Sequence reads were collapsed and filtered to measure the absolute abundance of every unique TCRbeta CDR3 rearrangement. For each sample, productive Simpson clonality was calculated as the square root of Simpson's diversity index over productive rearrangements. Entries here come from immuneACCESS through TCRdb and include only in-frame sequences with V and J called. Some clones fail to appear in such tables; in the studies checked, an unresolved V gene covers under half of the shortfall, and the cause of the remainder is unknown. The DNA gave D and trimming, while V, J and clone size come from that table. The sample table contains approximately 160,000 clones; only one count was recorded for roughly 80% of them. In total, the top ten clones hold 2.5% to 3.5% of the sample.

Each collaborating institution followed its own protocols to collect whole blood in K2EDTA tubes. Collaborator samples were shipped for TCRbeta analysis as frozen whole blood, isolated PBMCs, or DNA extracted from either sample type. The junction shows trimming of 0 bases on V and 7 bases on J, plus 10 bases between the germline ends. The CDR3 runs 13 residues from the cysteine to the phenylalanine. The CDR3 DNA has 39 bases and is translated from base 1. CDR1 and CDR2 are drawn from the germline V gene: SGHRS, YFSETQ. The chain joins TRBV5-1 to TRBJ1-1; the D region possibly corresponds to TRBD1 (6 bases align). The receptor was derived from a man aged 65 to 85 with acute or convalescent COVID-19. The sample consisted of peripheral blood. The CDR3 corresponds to CASSLGGGFEAFF. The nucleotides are TGCGCCAGCAGCTTGGGAGGGGGTTTTGAAGCTTTCTTT.